This entry concerns a single T cell receptor beta chain. The data originate from a study of blood T cell repertoires in COVID-19. As for the study in general: Sites in the United States, Italy and Spain provided acute and convalescent COVID-19 samples. Sample material is recorded as cDNA or gDNA derived from T cells, B-cell-depleted T cells, or PBMCs.

TCRdb's table, derived via immunoSEQ multiplex PCR, lists solely in-frame clones and lacks some. The repertoire includes approximately 300,000 clones, just over 85% of them detected once, and about 10% sits in the top ten. Participants spanned ages 18 to 89 years and resided in about 25 US areas. The trim removed 4 bases at V and 6 bases at J, leaving 7 bases unmatched. Germline V gene lookup returns CDR1 KGHSH and CDR2 LQKENI. The CDR3 runs to 14 residues. The clonotype originates from a woman aged 18-30 years who had recovered from COVID-19. The rearrangement uses TRBV18 and TRBJ1-1, with 8 positions matching TRBD1. Sample: PBMCs or T cells enriched from blood (not recorded which). CDR3 loop: CASSRGQAVPEAFF. CDR3 bases: TGTGCCAGCTCACGGGGACAGGCGGTCCCTGAAGCTTTCTTT.